This T cell receptor (beta chain) was identified in a study of T cell repertoires in ileal Crohn's disease. Overall study context: At surgery, 35% to 40% of patients smoked, with median disease duration about 7.9 years. Operated complications were stricturing disease (roughly 60%) and penetrating disease (about 39%). Study-wide results and limits: High-frequency clones were more common in sorted CD8 than CD4 cells.

This clone appeared a single time. Its antigen is unknown. This CDR3 is 13 amino acids long. CDR1 and CDR2 (germline): SGHAT, FQNNGV. V was pared by 4 bases and J by 7 bases, with 8 bases between. The time point denotes: inflamed ileum from the surgical specimen. Method: immunoSEQ multiplex PCR; TCRdb's copy keeps in-frame clones and lacks some. The sample holds approximately 16,000 clones, roughly 90% seen once. The chain links TRBV11-2 to TRBJ1-6; D remains unclear. This TCR came from an adult with Crohn's disease. Material: ileal tissue. CDR3 amino acids: CASSSEMNSPLHF. CDR3 DNA sequence: TGTGCCAGCAGCTCGGAAATGAATTCACCCCTCCACTTT.